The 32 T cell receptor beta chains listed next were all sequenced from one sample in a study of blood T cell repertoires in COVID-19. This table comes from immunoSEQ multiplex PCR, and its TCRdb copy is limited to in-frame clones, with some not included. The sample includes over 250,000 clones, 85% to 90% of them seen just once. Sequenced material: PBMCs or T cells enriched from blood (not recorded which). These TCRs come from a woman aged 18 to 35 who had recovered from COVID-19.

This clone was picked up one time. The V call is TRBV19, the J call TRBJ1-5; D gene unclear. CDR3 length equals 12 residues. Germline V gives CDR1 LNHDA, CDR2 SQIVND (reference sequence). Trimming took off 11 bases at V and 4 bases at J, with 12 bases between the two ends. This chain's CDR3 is CASREGNQPQHF. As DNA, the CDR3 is TGTGCCTCCCGAGAGGGAAATCAGCCCCAGCATTTT.

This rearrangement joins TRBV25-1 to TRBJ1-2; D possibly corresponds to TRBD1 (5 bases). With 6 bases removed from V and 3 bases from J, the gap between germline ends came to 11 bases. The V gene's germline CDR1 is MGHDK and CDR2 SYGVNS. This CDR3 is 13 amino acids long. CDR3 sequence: CASRPTADYGYTF. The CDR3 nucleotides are TGTGCCAGCAGACCGACAGCCGACTATGGCTACACCTTC.

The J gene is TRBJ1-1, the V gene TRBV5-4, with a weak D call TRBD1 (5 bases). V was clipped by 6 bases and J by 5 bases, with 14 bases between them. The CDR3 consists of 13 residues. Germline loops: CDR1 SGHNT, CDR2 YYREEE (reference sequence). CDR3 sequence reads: CASTYRGVTEAFF. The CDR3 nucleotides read TGTGCCAGCACCTATCGGGGGGTGACTGAAGCTTTCTTT.

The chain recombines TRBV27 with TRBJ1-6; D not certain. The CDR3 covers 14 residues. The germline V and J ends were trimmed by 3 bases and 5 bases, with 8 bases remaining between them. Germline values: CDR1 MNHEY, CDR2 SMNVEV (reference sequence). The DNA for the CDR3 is TGTGCCAGCAGTTTTCGGGGAAATAATTCACCCCTCCACTTT. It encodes CASSFRGNNSPLHF.

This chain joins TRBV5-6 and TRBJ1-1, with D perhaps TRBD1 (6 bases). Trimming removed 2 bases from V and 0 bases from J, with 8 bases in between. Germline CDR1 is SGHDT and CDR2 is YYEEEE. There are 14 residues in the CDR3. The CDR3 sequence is CASSLGGLNTEAFF. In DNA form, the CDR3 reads TGTGCCAGCAGCTTAGGGGGACTGAACACTGAAGCTTTCTTT.

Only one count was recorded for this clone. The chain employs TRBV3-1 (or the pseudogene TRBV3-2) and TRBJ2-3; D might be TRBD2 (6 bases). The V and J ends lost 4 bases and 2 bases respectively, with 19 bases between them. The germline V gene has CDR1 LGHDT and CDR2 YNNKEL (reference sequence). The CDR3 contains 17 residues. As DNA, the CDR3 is TGTGCCAGCAGCCTTCTCCCCACTAGCTGGGACACAGATACGCAGTATTTT. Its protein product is CASSLLPTSWDTDTQYF.

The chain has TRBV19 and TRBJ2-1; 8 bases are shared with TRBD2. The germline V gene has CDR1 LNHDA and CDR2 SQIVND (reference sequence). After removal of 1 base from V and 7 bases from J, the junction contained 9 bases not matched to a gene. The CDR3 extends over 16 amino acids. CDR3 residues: CASSIVSRGADNEQFF. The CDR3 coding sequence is TGTGCCAGTAGTATAGTGTCGCGGGGGGCGGATAATGAGCAGTTCTTC.

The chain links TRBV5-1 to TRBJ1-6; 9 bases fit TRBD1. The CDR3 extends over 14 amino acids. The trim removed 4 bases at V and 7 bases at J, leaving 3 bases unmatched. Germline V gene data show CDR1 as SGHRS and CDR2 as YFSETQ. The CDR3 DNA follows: TGCGCCAGCAGCGTCGACAGGGGGAATTCACCCCTCCACTTT. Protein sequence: CASSVDRGNSPLHF.

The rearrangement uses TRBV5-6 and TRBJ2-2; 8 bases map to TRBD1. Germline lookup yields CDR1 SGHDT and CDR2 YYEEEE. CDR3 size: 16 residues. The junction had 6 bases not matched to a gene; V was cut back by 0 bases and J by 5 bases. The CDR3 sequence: CASSLVGRGLTGELFF. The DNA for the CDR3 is TGTGCCAGCAGCTTGGTTGGCAGGGGGCTAACCGGGGAGCTGTTTTTT.

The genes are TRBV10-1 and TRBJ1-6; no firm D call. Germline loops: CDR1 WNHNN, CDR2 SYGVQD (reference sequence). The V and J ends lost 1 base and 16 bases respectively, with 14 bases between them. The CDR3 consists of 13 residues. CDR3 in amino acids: CASSELRSGSLHF. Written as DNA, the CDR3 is TGCGCCAGCAGTGAGTTACGGAGTGGCTCACTCCACTTT.

Here the CDR3 DNA reads TGTGCCAGCAGTTTTCCGGGAAGCTATGGCTACACCTTC. This translates into CASSFPGSYGYTF. The chain recombines TRBV28 with TRBJ1-2; D is unclear. The V and J ends lost 3 bases and 4 bases respectively, with 9 bases between them. Germline V CDR1 and CDR2: MDHEN, SYDVKM. This CDR3 has 13 residues.

The CDR3 DNA reads TGTGCCAGCAGCCGTAACAGGGTTAACTATGGCTACACCTTC. Translated: CASSRNRVNYGYTF. V usage is TRBV13 and J usage is TRBJ1-2; perhaps TRBD1 as D (6 bases). Looked up from germline, CDR1 is PRHDT and CDR2 is FYEKMQ (reference sequence). V was cut by 5 bases and J by 1 base, with 11 bases left in between. This CDR3 comprises 14 residues.

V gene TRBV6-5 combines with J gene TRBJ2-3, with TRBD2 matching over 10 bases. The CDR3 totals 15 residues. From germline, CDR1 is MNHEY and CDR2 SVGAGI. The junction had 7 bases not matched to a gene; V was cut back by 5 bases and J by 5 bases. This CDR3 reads CASSTKLAGRDTQYF. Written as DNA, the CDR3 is TGTGCCAGCAGTACCAAACTAGCGGGGCGAGATACGCAGTATTTT.

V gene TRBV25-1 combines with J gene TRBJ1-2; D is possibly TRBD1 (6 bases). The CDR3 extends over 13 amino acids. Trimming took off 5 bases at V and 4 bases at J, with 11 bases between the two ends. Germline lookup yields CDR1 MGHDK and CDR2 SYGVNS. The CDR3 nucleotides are TGTGCCAGCAGTAAACAGGGCGCCTATGGCTACACCTTC. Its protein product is CASSKQGAYGYTF.

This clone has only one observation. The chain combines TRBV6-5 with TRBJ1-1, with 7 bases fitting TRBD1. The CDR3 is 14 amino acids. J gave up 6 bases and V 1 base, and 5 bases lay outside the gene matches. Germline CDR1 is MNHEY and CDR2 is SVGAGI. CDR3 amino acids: CASSYWDRMAEAFF. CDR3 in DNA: TGTGCCAGCAGTTACTGGGACAGAATGGCTGAAGCTTTCTTT.

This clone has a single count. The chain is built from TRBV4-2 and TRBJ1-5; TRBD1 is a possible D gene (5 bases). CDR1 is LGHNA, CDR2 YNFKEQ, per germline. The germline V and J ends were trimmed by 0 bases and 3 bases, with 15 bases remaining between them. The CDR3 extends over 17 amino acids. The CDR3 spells CASSQDLLTVPNQPQHF. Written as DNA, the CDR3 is TGTGCCAGCAGCCAAGACCTGCTGACAGTTCCCAATCAGCCCCAGCATTTT.

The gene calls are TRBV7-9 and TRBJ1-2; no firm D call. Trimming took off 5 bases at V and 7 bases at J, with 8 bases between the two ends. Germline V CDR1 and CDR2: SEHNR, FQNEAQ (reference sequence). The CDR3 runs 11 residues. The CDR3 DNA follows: TGTGCCAGCAGCGTCGGTTCTGGCTACACCTTC. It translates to CASSVGSGYTF.

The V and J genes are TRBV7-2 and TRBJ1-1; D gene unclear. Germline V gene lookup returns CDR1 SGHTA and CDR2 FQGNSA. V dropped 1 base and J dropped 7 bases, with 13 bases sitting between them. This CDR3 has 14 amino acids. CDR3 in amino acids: CASSLGGFPLEAFF. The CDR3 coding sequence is TGTGCCAGCAGCTTAGGAGGTTTTCCCCTTGAAGCTTTCTTT.

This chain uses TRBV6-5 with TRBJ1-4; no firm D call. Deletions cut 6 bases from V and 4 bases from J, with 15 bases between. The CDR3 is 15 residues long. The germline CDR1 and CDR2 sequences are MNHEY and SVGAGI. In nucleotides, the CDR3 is TGTGCCAGCAGGGGAGGAGGGTTGGTTAATGAAAAACTGTTTTTT. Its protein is CASRGGGLVNEKLFF.

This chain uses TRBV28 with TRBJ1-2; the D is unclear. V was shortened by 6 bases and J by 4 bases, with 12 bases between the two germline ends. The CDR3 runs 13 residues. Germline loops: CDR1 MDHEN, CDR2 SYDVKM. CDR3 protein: CASSPGGLYGYTF. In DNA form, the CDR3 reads TGTGCCAGCAGCCCCGGTGGTCTCTATGGCTACACCTTC.

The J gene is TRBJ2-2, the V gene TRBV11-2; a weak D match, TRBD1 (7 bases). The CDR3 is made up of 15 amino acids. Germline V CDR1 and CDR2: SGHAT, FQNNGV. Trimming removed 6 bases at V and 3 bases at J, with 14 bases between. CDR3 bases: TGTGCCAGCAGTCTACAGGGGAGGCACACCGGGGAGCTGTTTTTT. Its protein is CASSLQGRHTGELFF.

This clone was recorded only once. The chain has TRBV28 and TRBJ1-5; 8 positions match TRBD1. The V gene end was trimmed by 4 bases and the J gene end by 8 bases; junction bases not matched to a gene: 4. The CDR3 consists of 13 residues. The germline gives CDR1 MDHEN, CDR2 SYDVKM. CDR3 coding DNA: TGTGCCAGCAGTTCCCGGGACAGGAAGCCCCAGCATTTT. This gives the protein CASSSRDRKPQHF.

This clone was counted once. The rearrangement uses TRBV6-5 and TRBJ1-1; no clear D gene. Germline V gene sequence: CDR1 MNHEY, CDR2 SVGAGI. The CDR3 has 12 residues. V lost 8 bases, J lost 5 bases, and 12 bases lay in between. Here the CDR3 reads CASGLPRTEAFF. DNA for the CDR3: TGTGCCAGCGGACTCCCGAGAACTGAAGCTTTCTTT.

CDR3 sequence reads: CSVGREGSYEQYF. The CDR3 DNA follows: TGCAGCGTTGGCCGGGAGGGATCCTACGAGCAGTACTTC. The chain joins TRBV29-1 to TRBJ2-7, with 8 nucleotides matching TRBD2. Unmatched junction bases numbered 3, after V lost 4 bases and J lost 1 base. The CDR3 loop spans 13 amino acids. Germline assignment: CDR1 SQVTM and CDR2 ANQGSEA.

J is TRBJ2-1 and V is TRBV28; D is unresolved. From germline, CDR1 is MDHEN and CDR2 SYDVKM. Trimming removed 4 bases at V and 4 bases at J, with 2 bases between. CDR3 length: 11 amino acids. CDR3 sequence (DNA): TGTGCCAGCAGTTCTTACAATGAGCAGTTCTTC. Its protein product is CASSSYNEQFF.

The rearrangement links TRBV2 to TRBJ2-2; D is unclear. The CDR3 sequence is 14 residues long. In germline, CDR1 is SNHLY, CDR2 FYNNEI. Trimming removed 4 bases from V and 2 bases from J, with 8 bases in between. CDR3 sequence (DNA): TGTGCCAGCAGTGTTTTGGCTAACACCGGGGAGCTGTTTTTT. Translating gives CASSVLANTGELFF.

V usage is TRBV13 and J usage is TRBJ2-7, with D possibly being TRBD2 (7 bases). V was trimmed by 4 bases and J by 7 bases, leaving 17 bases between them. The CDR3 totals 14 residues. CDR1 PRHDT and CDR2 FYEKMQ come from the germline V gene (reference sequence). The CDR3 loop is CASSSRGGAEEQYF. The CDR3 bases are TGTGCCAGCAGCTCTCGAGGGGGGGCGGAGGAGCAGTACTTC.

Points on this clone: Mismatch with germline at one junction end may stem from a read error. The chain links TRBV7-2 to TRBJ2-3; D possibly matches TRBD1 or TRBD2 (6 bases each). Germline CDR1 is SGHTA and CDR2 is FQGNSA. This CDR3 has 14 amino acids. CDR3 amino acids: CASSLGGLADTQYF. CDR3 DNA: TGTGCCAGCAGTTTAGGGGGGCTGGCAGATACGCAGTATTTT.

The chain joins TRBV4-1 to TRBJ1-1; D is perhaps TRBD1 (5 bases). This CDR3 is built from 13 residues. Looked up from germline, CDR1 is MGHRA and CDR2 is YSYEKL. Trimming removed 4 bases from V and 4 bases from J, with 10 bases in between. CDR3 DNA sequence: TGCGCCAGCAGCCCAACGGGGGGCACTGAAGCTTTCTTT. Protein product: CASSPTGGTEAFF.

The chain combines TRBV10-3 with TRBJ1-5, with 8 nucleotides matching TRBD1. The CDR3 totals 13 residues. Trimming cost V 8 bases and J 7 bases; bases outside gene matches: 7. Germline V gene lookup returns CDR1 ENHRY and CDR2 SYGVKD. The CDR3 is CAIAGQGGQPQHF. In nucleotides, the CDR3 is TGTGCCATCGCCGGACAGGGTGGGCAGCCCCAGCATTTT.

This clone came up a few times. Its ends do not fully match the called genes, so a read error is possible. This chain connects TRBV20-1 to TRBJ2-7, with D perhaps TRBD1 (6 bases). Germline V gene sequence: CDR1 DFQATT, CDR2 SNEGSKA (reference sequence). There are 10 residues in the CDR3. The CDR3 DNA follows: TGCAGTGCCGGGACACAAGAGCGGTACTTC. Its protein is CSAGTQERYF.

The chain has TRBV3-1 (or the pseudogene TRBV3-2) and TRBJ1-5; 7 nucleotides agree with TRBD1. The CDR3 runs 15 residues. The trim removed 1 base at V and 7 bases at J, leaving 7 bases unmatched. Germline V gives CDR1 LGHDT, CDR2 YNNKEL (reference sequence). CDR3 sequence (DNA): TGTGCCAGCAGCCAAGCGTCTACAGGGGTCCAGCCCCAGCATTTT. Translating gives CASSQASTGVQPQHF.